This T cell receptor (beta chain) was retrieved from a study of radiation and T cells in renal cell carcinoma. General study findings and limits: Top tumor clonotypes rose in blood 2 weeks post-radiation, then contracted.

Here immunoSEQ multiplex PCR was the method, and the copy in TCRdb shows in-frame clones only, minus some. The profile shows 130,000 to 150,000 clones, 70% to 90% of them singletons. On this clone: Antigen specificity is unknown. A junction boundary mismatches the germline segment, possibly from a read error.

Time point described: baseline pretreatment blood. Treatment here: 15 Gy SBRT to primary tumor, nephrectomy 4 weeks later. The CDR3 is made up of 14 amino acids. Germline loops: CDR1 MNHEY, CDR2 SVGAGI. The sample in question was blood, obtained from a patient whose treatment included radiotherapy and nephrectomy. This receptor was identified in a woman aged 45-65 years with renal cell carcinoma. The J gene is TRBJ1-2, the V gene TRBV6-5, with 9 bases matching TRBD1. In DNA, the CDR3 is TGTGCCAGCAGTCAGGGACAGGGTAAGCGTGGCTGCACCTTC. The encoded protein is CASSQGQGKRGCTF.